Listed here are 27 T cell receptor beta chains from one sample, sequenced in a study of T cells after yellow fever vaccination. MiXCR was run by TCRdb on the 5' RACE reads, yielding one entry per CDR3 protein. The sample carries hundreds of thousands of distinct CDR3 sequences, less than 20% recorded once. The specimen comprised PBMCs, sampled 5 to 6 days after the first yellow fever vaccination. The receptors shown here come from a man between 18 and 35 years old who received the YFV17D yellow fever vaccine.

Many counts were recorded for this clonotype. This rearrangement joins TRBV9 to TRBJ2-1; TRBD2 matches at 8 bases. The germline V gene encodes CDR1 SGDLS and CDR2 YYNGEE. There are 15 residues in the CDR3. Germline trimming cut 4 bases from V and 4 bases from J; bases unmatched to any gene: 7. DNA of the CDR3: TGTGCCAGCAGCCTCCGGGGGGGGCAGTACAATGAGCAGTTCTTC. Protein sequence: CASSLRGGQYNEQFF.

This clonotype came up a few times. The J gene is TRBJ2-1, the V gene TRBV15, with a tentative D call TRBD2 (5 bases). Trimming shortened V by 3 bases and J by 4 bases, and 13 bases separated the two germline ends. Germline-derived CDR1 and CDR2 are LNHNV and YYDKDF (reference sequence). The CDR3 runs to 15 residues. The CDR3 DNA is TGTGCCACCAGCAGGGCCGAGGGAGTATACAATGAGCAGTTCTTC. Protein product: CATSRAEGVYNEQFF. The full variable domain, its missing parts supplied by reference TRBV15 and TRBJ2-1, is DAMVIQNPRYQVTQFGKPVTLSCSQTLNHNVMYWYQQKSSQAPKLLFHYYDKDFNNEADTPDNFQSRRPNTSFCFLDIRSPGLGDTAMYLCATSRAEGVYNEQFFGPGTRLTVL.

This clonotype has a handful of counts. This chain's CDR3 is CSVDLTSGANVLTF. CDR3 nucleotides: TGCAGCGTTGATTTGACCTCTGGGGCCAACGTCCTGACTTTC. V gene TRBV29-1 combines with J gene TRBJ2-6, with no clear D. The CDR3 runs 14 residues. Germline V gene data show CDR1 as SQVTM and CDR2 as ANQGSEA. V was clipped by 3 bases and J by 0 bases, with 6 bases between them. The whole variable domain, remainder taken from reference TRBV29-1 and TRBJ2-6, is SAVISQKPSRDICQRGTSLTIQCQVDSQVTMMFWYRQQPGQSLTLIATANQGSEATYESGFVIDKFPISRPNLTFSTLTVSNMSPEDSSIYLCSVDLTSGANVLTFGAGSRLTVL.

The chain employs TRBV25-1 and TRBJ2-2; D not resolved. Germline V gene lookup returns CDR1 MGHDK and CDR2 SYGVNS. This CDR3 region has 13 residues. V lost 8 bases and J 3 bases, leaving 10 bases between the germline ends. CDR3 sequence reads: CASGREHTGELFF. For the CDR3, the DNA is TGTGCCAGCGGTAGGGAACACACCGGGGAGCTGTTTTTT.

This clonotype has a handful of counts. The chain combines TRBV27 with TRBJ1-1, with a possible D match to TRBD1 (5 bases). V was cut by 5 bases and J by 1 base, with 8 bases left in between. The CDR3 totals 13 residues. Germline CDR1 and CDR2: MNHEY and SMNVEV (reference sequence). In DNA form, the CDR3 reads TGTGCCAGCAGTACCAGGGAGAACACTGAAGCTTTCTTT. Amino acid sequence: CASSTRENTEAFF.

The chain employs TRBV15 and TRBJ1-4; tentative D call: TRBD1 (6 bases). The CDR3 contains 15 residues. The V end was cut by 0 bases, the J end by 7 bases, with 12 bases between. CDR1 and CDR2 (germline): LNHNV, YYDKDF (reference sequence). The DNA for the CDR3 is TGTGCCACCAGCAGAGATCTTATGGACAGTGAAAAACTGTTTTTT. This codes for CATSRDLMDSEKLFF. Full variable domain (remainder filled in from reference TRBV15 and TRBJ1-4): DAMVIQNPRYQVTQFGKPVTLSCSQTLNHNVMYWYQQKSSQAPKLLFHYYDKDFNNEADTPDNFQSRRPNTSFCFLDIRSPGLGDTAMYLCATSRDLMDSEKLFFGSGTQLSVL.

This clonotype occurred many times. V is TRBV5-1 and J is TRBJ2-1; 7 bases are shared with TRBD1. The CDR3 has 14 residues. Germline V gene data show CDR1 as SGHRS and CDR2 as YFSETQ. V lost 4 bases, J lost 2 bases, and 3 bases stayed unmatched. The CDR3 region is CASSDQGAYNEQFF. The CDR3 coding sequence is TGCGCCAGCAGCGATCAGGGGGCCTACAATGAGCAGTTCTTC.

The chain carries TRBV5-1 and TRBJ2-5; either TRBD1 or TRBD2 may supply D (5 bases each). Trimming cost V 0 bases and J 1 base, with 16 bases left between them. Germline CDR1 SGHRS, CDR2 YFSETQ. The CDR3 length is 17 residues. CDR3: CASSLALSSGTQETQYF. CDR3 DNA: TGCGCCAGCAGCTTGGCCTTGTCGTCGGGGACCCAAGAGACCCAGTACTTC.

In this sample, this clonotype turned up a few times. The rearrangement joins TRBV7-9 to TRBJ2-1, with D possibly being TRBD2 (5 bases). The V and J ends lost 4 bases and 7 bases respectively, with 17 bases between them. Germline lookup yields CDR1 SEHNR and CDR2 FQNEAQ (reference sequence). This CDR3 region has 15 residues. Written as DNA, the CDR3 is TGTGCCAGCAGCTCCCGGGATCACCGCGGGAATGAGCAGTTCTTC. Its translation: CASSSRDHRGNEQFF.

This clonotype was recorded at least ten times. V usage is TRBV2 and J usage is TRBJ2-7; 8 bases are a match to TRBD1. The CDR3 length is 14 residues. With 7 bases clipped from V and 5 bases from J, the junction kept 10 bases outside the gene matches. The germline V gene encodes CDR1 SNHLY and CDR2 FYNNEI. CDR3 DNA: TGTGCCAGCACTCAACAGGGGGAGGATGACGAGCAGTACTTC. It is translated as CASTQQGEDDEQYF. Filled out from reference TRBV2 and TRBJ2-7, the complete variable domain reads EPEVTQTPSHQVTQMGQEVILRCVPISNHLYFYWYRQILGQKVEFLVSFYNNEISEKSEIFDDQFSVERPDGSNFTLKIRSTKLEDSAMYFCASTQQGEDDEQYFGPGTRLTVT.

The CDR3 spells CASSIRLDGTQYF. CDR3 DNA: TGTGCCAGCAGCATTAGACTAGACGGGACGCAGTATTTT. The chain joins TRBV9 to TRBJ2-3, with D possibly matching TRBD2 (6 bases). The germline gives CDR1 SGDLS, CDR2 YYNGEE. The CDR3 totals 13 residues. V lost 4 bases and J lost 9, with 15 bases in between.

The sample holds a few counts of this clonotype. V gene TRBV25-1 combines with J gene TRBJ2-3, with D hard to call. The CDR3 has 13 residues. Germline loops: CDR1 MGHDK, CDR2 SYGVNS. V was cut by 1 base and J by 3 bases, with 5 bases left in between. The CDR3 protein is CASSELVTDTQYF. The DNA for the CDR3 is TGTGCCAGCAGTGAATTGGTGACAGATACGCAGTATTTT.

This clonotype was detected many times. The rearrangement uses TRBV5-4 and TRBJ1-6; 8 nucleotides match TRBD1. The CDR3 sequence is 15 residues long. The junction had 10 bases not matched to a gene; V was cut back by 4 bases and J by 10 bases. The V gene's germline CDR1 is SGHNT and CDR2 YYREEE (reference sequence). In DNA form, the CDR3 reads TGTGCCAGCAGCCTGACAGGGGCTCTTCTGTCACCCCTCCACTTT. This sequence encodes CASSLTGALLSPLHF.

The rearrangement joins TRBV11-1 to TRBJ1-5; TRBD1 might be the D (6 bases). The CDR3 extends over 18 amino acids. V lost 1 base to trimming and J lost 6 bases, with 22 bases between them. The germline V gene has CDR1 SGHAT and CDR2 FQDESV (reference sequence). The CDR3 region has the DNA TGTGCCAGCAGCTTAGAAGAATCGGCTTACAGGGTACTTCAGCCCCAGCATTTT. It translates to CASSLEESAYRVLQPQHF.

V gene TRBV7-2 combines with J gene TRBJ1-2; weak D call: TRBD1 (5 bases). The CDR3 has 14 residues. The germline V gene encodes CDR1 SGHTA and CDR2 FQGNSA. V lost 1 base and J 7 bases, leaving 13 bases between the germline ends. The CDR3 loop is CASSLDRSFGGYTF. Here the CDR3 DNA reads TGTGCCAGCAGCTTAGACAGGAGCTTTGGTGGCTACACCTTC.

This clonotype appeared a few times. V usage is TRBV19 and J usage is TRBJ1-6; D remains unclear. Germline V lookup: CDR1 LNHDA, CDR2 SQIVND (reference sequence). This CDR3 is built from 13 residues. V was shortened by 7 bases and J by 0 bases, with 4 bases between the two germline ends. The CDR3 bases are TGTGCCAGTACCCGCTCCTATAATTCACCCCTCCACTTT. Encoded protein: CASTRSYNSPLHF.

The CDR3 DNA is TGCGCCAGCAGCATTACAGGGAACTATGGCTACACCTTC. Residues: CASSITGNYGYTF. This chain links TRBV5-1 with TRBJ1-2; the D gene is possibly TRBD1 (6 bases). CDR1 and CDR2 (germline): SGHRS, YFSETQ. This CDR3 is 13 amino acids long. Trimming took 4 bases from V and 2 from J, leaving 9 bases between them. Drawing the rest from reference TRBV5-1 and TRBJ1-2, the complete variable domain is KAGVTQTPRYLIKTRGQQVTLSCSPISGHRSVSWYQQTPGQGLQFLFEYFSETQRNKGNFPGRFSGRQFSNSRSEMNVSTLELGDSALYLCASSITGNYGYTFGSGTRLTVV.

This clonotype was recorded at least ten times. CDR3 in amino acids: CSATGRGSYEQYV. DNA of the CDR3: TGCAGTGCTACGGGACGGGGCTCCTACGAGCAGTACGTC. The J gene is TRBJ2-7, the V gene TRBV20-1; D tentatively reads TRBD1 or TRBD2 (5 bases each). This CDR3 comprises 13 residues. V was cut by 4 bases and J by 0 bases, with 10 bases left in between. The germline CDR1 and CDR2 sequences are DFQATT and SNEGSKA (reference sequence).

This clonotype has only a few counts. The rearrangement uses TRBV29-1 and TRBJ1-2; 7 nucleotides match TRBD1. Germline V lookup: CDR1 SQVTM, CDR2 ANQGSEA. J gave up 7 bases and V 5 bases, and 16 bases lay outside the gene matches. The CDR3 loop spans 15 amino acids. DNA of the CDR3: TGCAGCGTTTCAACCCCGGACGGAGGGGGCCGTGGCTACACCTTC. Protein: CSVSTPDGGGRGYTF.

The rearrangement uses TRBV7-3 and TRBJ1-2; 7 positions match TRBD1. The germline CDR1 and CDR2 sequences are SGHTA and FQGTGA. CDR3 length: 15 residues. J gave up 6 bases and V 2 bases, and 9 bases lay outside the gene matches. CDR3 sequence: CASSLGTVSGDGYTF. The CDR3 DNA sequence: TGTGCCAGCAGCTTAGGGACAGTATCCGGGGATGGCTACACCTTC.

The V and J genes are TRBV7-6 and TRBJ2-1; D call uncertain. Trimming removed 5 bases at V and 7 bases at J, with 9 bases between. The CDR3 is made up of 12 amino acids. Germline CDR1 is SGHVS and CDR2 is FNYEAQ. CDR3 in amino acids: CASSQSWNEQFF. In DNA, the CDR3 is TGTGCCAGCAGCCAGTCATGGAATGAGCAGTTCTTC. Filled out from reference TRBV7-6 and TRBJ2-1, the complete variable domain reads GAGVSQSPRYKVTKRGQDVALRCDPISGHVSLYWYRQALGQGPEFLTYFNYEAQQDKSGLPNDRFSAERPEGSISTLTIQRTEQRDSAMYRCASSQSWNEQFFGPGTRLTVL.

Ten or more counts support this clonotype. The chain uses TRBV29-1 and TRBJ2-3; the D is unclear. From germline, CDR1 is SQVTM and CDR2 ANQGSEA. The length of the CDR3 is 16 residues. Trimming removed 1 base at V and 0 bases at J, with 14 bases between. CDR3 loop: CSVEGGDTTSTDTQYF. The CDR3 DNA is TGCAGCGTTGAAGGCGGTGACACTACTAGCACAGATACGCAGTATTTT.

The V gene is TRBV4-3, the J gene TRBJ2-7, with D hard to call. Trimming removed 0 bases at V and 2 bases at J, with 8 bases between. CDR1 and CDR2 from the germline V gene are LGHNA and YSLEER. This CDR3 is built from 14 residues. DNA of the CDR3: TGCGCCAGCAGCCAAGATACAAGTACCTACGAGCAGTACGTC. Encoded protein: CASSQDTSTYEQYV.

This clonotype was seen ten or more times. The chain has TRBV19 and TRBJ2-7; 7 nucleotides line up with TRBD1. V shed 5 bases, J shed 3 bases, and the junction held 1 base outside the gene matches. The length of the CDR3 is 12 residues. The germline V gene has CDR1 LNHDA and CDR2 SQIVND (reference sequence). This chain's CDR3 is CASSRQGYEQYF. The CDR3 nucleotides are TGTGCCAGTAGTCGACAGGGCTACGAGCAGTACTTC.

The chain links TRBV5-1 to TRBJ1-1; no clear D gene. CDR1 SGHRS and CDR2 YFSETQ come from the germline V gene. Trimming shortened V by 2 bases and J by 1 base, and 9 bases separated the two germline ends. The CDR3 has 14 residues. Here the CDR3 reads CASSFKGGNTEAFF. The CDR3 DNA reads TGCGCCAGCAGCTTCAAGGGCGGGAACACTGAAGCTTTCTTT.

The gene calls are TRBV20-1 and TRBJ2-1, with 7 bases that match TRBD2. The V segment lost 1 base and the J segment 2 bases; nucleotides outside the gene matches: 5. The germline V gene has CDR1 DFQATT and CDR2 SNEGSKA (reference sequence). The CDR3 is 15 residues long. CDR3 bases: TGCAGTGCTAGAGGGGGGGGAAGGGCCTACAATGAGCAGTTCTTC. It specifies CSARGGGRAYNEQFF.

Only a few counts were recorded for this clonotype. The rearrangement links TRBV10-3 to TRBJ2-5; TRBD2 matches at 10 bases. In germline, CDR1 is ENHRY, CDR2 SYGVKD. CDR3 length: 15 residues. With 4 bases clipped from V and 4 bases from J, the junction kept 6 bases outside the gene matches. The CDR3 protein is CAISGASGGGETQYF. CDR3 sequence (DNA): TGTGCCATCAGTGGAGCTAGCGGGGGTGGAGAGACCCAGTACTTC.